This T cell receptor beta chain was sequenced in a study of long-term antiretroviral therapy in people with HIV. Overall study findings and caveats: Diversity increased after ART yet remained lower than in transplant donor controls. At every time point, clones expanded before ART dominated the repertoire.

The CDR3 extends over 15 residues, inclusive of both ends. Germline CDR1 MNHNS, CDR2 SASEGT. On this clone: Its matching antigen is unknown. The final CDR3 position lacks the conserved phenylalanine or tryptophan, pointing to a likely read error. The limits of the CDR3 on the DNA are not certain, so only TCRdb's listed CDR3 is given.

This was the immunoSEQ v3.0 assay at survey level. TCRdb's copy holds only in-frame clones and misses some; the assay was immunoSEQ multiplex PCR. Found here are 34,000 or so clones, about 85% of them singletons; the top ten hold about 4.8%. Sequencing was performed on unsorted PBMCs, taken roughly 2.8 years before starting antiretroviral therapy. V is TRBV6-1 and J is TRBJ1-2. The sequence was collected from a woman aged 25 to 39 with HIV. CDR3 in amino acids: CASSLGGGLFKTMAI.